Described below is a single T cell receptor (beta chain) sequence and its context. This sample was included in a study of Ad26.COV2.S vaccination and SARS-CoV-2 variants. Study-wide context: Of the COV1001 trial arms, the Ad26.COV2.S arm included the donor. Each vaccinee took Ad26.COV2.S intramuscularly, once or twice 56 days apart.

Treatment meaning: some 20 received Ad26.COV2.S at low or high dose, single or two shots; several received placebo; per-sample allocation not given. On day 63 after the first injection, vaccine and placebo recipients gave samples. The donor's status was that of an adult aged 18-55 years in Boston. The shot given was an Ad26 vector that makes Wuhan-strain SARS-CoV-2 spike. Profiling relied on immunoSEQ multiplex PCR, and the TCRdb table lists in-frame clones only, not all of them. The profile shows roughly 510,000 clones, about 83% of them singletons. This receptor was taken from a person between 18 and 65 years old who received the Ad26.COV2.S COVID-19 vaccine or a placebo. The sequencing used peripheral blood, collected in a trial of Ad26.COV2.S vaccine versus placebo.

CDR3 sequence: CASSRTSGSGNEQFF. CDR3 DNA: TGTGCCAGTAGTAGGACTAGCGGGAGTGGCAATGAGCAGTTCTTC. This chain connects TRBV19 to TRBJ2-1; 13 bases are a match to TRBD2. The J segment lost 6 bases and the V segment lost 4 bases, leaving 3 bases of the junction unmatched. There are 15 residues in the CDR3. Germline-derived CDR1 and CDR2 are LNHDA and SQIVND (reference sequence).